Listed below are T cell receptor beta chains from one sample, sequenced in a study of cytomegalovirus exposure and HLA in healthy donors. The table came from immunoSEQ multiplex PCR; TCRdb's copy has only in-frame clones and leaves some out. The data contain roughly 100,000 clones, around 85% of them singletons. Sequencing was carried out using PBMCs. The receptors derive from a man aged 18 to 30 in good health and CMV-seropositive. The CDR3 runs from the conserved cysteine through the conserved F or W. A D gene is named only where the DNA matches it firmly. Only part of the rows carry a size: once, few, many, or a class if the clone is expanded.

v_gene: TRBV7-6
d_gene: TRBD2
abundance: once
len: 11
j_gene: TRBJ2-1
CDR3nt: TGTGCCAGCAGCACCGGGGCGGGGGAGTTCTTC
CDR3aa: CASSTGAGEFF

v_gene: TRBV19
d_gene: TRBD2
abundance: -
len: 13
j_gene: TRBJ2-5
CDR3nt: TGTGCCAGTACTAGCGGGAGGTCGGAGACCCAGTACTTC
CDR3aa: CASTSGRSETQYF

v_gene: TRBV10-3
d_gene: -
abundance: -
len: 14
j_gene: TRBJ2-7
CDR3nt: TGTGCCATCAGCGGTCGAGCGGCCCGGATCGAGCAGTACTTC
CDR3aa: CAISGRAARIEQYF

v_gene: TRBV6-5
d_gene: -
abundance: -
len: 15
j_gene: TRBJ1-4
CDR3nt: TGTGCCAGCAGTACCGGGGACGTGGAGGGTGAAAAACTGTTTTTT
CDR3aa: CASSTGDVEGEKLFF

v_gene: TRBV4-1
d_gene: -
abundance: -
len: 13
j_gene: TRBJ1-1
CDR3nt: TGCGCCAGCAGCCAAACCGCAGGTTCTGAAGCTTTCTTT
CDR3aa: CASSQTAGSEAFF

v_gene: TRBV6-1
d_gene: -
abundance: once
len: 14
j_gene: TRBJ1-2
CDR3nt: TGTGCCAGCAGGGAAGAAGGGAGCGCCGGAGGCTACACCTTC
CDR3aa: CASREEGSAGGYTF

v_gene: TRBV11-2
d_gene: -
abundance: once
len: 16
j_gene: TRBJ2-1
CDR3nt: TGTGCCAGCAGCTTAGATCCCGACAGGTCCTACAATGAGCAGTTCTTC
CDR3aa: CASSLDPDRSYNEQFF

v_gene: TRBV9
d_gene: TRBD1
abundance: -
len: 16
j_gene: TRBJ1-4
CDR3nt: TGTGCCAGCAGCGACGGGACAGCCCCAACTAATGAAAAACTGTTTTTT
CDR3aa: CASSDGTAPTNEKLFF

v_gene: TRBV4-1
d_gene: TRBD1
abundance: -
len: 16
j_gene: TRBJ1-4
CDR3nt: TGCGCCAGCAGCCGCGGACTCGGACAGGGGGATGAAAAACTGTTTTTT
CDR3aa: CASSRGLGQGDEKLFF

v_gene: TRBV19
d_gene: -
abundance: -
len: 14
j_gene: TRBJ2-3
CDR3nt: TGTGCCAGTAGTCTCAAGGGAGTAGTGAATACGCAGTATTTT
CDR3aa: CASSLKGVVNTQYF

v_gene: TRBV7-8
d_gene: -
abundance: -
len: 13
j_gene: TRBJ1-5
CDR3nt: TGTGCCAGCAGCTCCACAGGGAACCAGCCCCAGCATTTT
CDR3aa: CASSSTGNQPQHF

v_gene: TRBV4-1
d_gene: TRBD1
abundance: -
len: 16
j_gene: TRBJ2-1
CDR3nt: TGCGCCAGCAGCCAGGACCCGGGACAGAGATACAATGAGCAGTTCTTC
CDR3aa: CASSQDPGQRYNEQFF

v_gene: TRBV15
d_gene: -
abundance: -
len: 15
j_gene: TRBJ2-1
CDR3nt: TGTGCCACCAGCAGAGATTACGGAGAATACAATGAGCAGTTCTTC
CDR3aa: CATSRDYGEYNEQFF

v_gene: TRBV9
d_gene: -
abundance: -
len: 16
j_gene: TRBJ2-1
CDR3nt: TGTGCCAGCAGCGTAGTTGGGGGCGGGAGCTACAATGAGCAGTTCTTC
CDR3aa: CASSVVGGGSYNEQFF

v_gene: TRBV7-9
d_gene: -
abundance: -
len: 16
j_gene: TRBJ2-3
CDR3nt: TGTGCCAGCAGCCTTCCGGGTCAGGGGGGCGCAGATACGCAGTATTTT
CDR3aa: CASSLPGQGGADTQYF

v_gene: TRBV7-9
d_gene: TRBD1
abundance: -
len: 16
j_gene: TRBJ1-2
CDR3nt: TGTGCCAGCAGCTCCCCTCGGTGGTACTCACAGGGGGGCTACACCTTC
CDR3aa: CASSSPRWYSQGGYTF

v_gene: TRBV18
d_gene: TRBD2
abundance: few
len: 17
j_gene: TRBJ2-2
CDR3nt: TGTGCCAGCTCACCAGCACTAGCGGGAGTTGGTACCGGGGAGCTGTTTTTT
CDR3aa: CASSPALAGVGTGELFF

v_gene: TRBV7-8
d_gene: TRBD2
abundance: once
len: 20
j_gene: TRBJ2-1
CDR3nt: TGTGCCAGCAGCTTAGACTTTGGGCTAGCGGGAGGCCCTCCCTACAATGAGCAGTTCTTC
CDR3aa: CASSLDFGLAGGPPYNEQFF

v_gene: TRBV4-1
d_gene: TRBD2
abundance: -
len: 16
j_gene: TRBJ2-3
CDR3nt: TGCGCCAGCAGCCAAGGGGCTAGCGGGAACACAGATACGCAGTATTTT
CDR3aa: CASSQGASGNTDTQYF

v_gene: TRBV29-1
d_gene: -
abundance: -
len: 14
j_gene: TRBJ1-3
CDR3nt: TGCAGCGTCGTGACACCCCTCTCTGGAAACACCATATATTTT
CDR3aa: CSVVTPLSGNTIYF

v_gene: TRBV18
d_gene: TRBD2
abundance: -
len: 17
j_gene: TRBJ2-1
CDR3nt: TGTGCCAGCTCACCGAGTAGCGGGAGATTGGGCTACAATGAGCAGTTCTTC
CDR3aa: CASSPSSGRLGYNEQFF

v_gene: TRBV2
d_gene: -
abundance: -
len: 15
j_gene: TRBJ2-1
CDR3nt: TGTGCCAGCAGTGGAGGTAGGGGGAGCTACAATGAGCAGTTCTTC
CDR3aa: CASSGGRGSYNEQFF

v_gene: TRBV6-1
d_gene: -
abundance: -
len: 15
j_gene: TRBJ2-7
CDR3nt: TGTGCCAGCAAAGTACTACTAGGCATCTCCTACGAGCAGTACTTC
CDR3aa: CASKVLLGISYEQYF

v_gene: TRBV28
d_gene: TRBD1
abundance: -
len: 15
j_gene: TRBJ1-1
CDR3nt: TGTGCCAGCAGTTCTGGGCAGGGGGCGGACACTGAAGCTTTCTTT
CDR3aa: CASSSGQGADTEAFF

v_gene: TRBV18
d_gene: TRBD1
abundance: -
len: 16
j_gene: TRBJ1-1
CDR3nt: TGTGCCAGCTCACGTCCGGGACAGGGGGCGAGGACTGAAGCTTTCTTT
CDR3aa: CASSRPGQGARTEAFF

v_gene: TRBV6-4
d_gene: TRBD1
abundance: -
len: 17
j_gene: TRBJ1-1
CDR3nt: TGTGCCACCAAAGGGGGGACAGGGAGGCGGAAAGGCACTGAAGCTTTCTTT
CDR3aa: CATKGGTGRRKGTEAFF

v_gene: TRBV30
d_gene: -
abundance: -
len: 15
j_gene: TRBJ1-2
CDR3nt: TGTGCCTGGAGGCCCCGGTCGGGGGGGCGAAGGGGCTACACCTTC
CDR3aa: CAWRPRSGGRRGYTF

v_gene: TRBV27
d_gene: -
abundance: few
len: 15
j_gene: TRBJ2-7
CDR3nt: TGTGCCAGCAGTTTATATCTGGACACTTCCTACGAGCAGTACTTC
CDR3aa: CASSLYLDTSYEQYF

v_gene: TRBV19
d_gene: TRBD1
abundance: -
len: 15
j_gene: TRBJ2-3
CDR3nt: TGTGCCAGTACCCCGGGCAGGGGGCTGGCAGATACGCAGTATTTT
CDR3aa: CASTPGRGLADTQYF

v_gene: TRBV6-6
d_gene: -
abundance: -
len: 14
j_gene: TRBJ2-7
CDR3nt: TGTGCCAGCTTGAGAACAGGGGGGGGCTACGAGCAGTACTTC
CDR3aa: CASLRTGGGYEQYF

v_gene: TRBV5-4
d_gene: -
abundance: -
len: 14
j_gene: TRBJ2-2
CDR3nt: TGTGCCAGCAACCGGGACTTCAACACCGGGGAGCTGTTTTTT
CDR3aa: CASNRDFNTGELFF

v_gene: TRBV11-2
d_gene: -
abundance: -
len: 15
j_gene: TRBJ1-4
CDR3nt: TGTGCCAGCAGCTTAGGGGACATGAGGAATGAAAAACTGTTTTTT
CDR3aa: CASSLGDMRNEKLFF

v_gene: TRBV18
d_gene: -
abundance: -
len: 14
j_gene: TRBJ1-2
CDR3nt: TGTGCCAGCTCACCACCCGGACAGAACTATGGCTACACCTTC
CDR3aa: CASSPPGQNYGYTF

v_gene: TRBV14
d_gene: TRBD2
abundance: -
len: 17
j_gene: TRBJ2-4
CDR3nt: TGTGCCAGCAGCACCAATAGCGGGTCGATGGCCAAAAACATTCAGTACTTC
CDR3aa: CASSTNSGSMAKNIQYF

v_gene: TRBV28
d_gene: TRBD2
abundance: -
len: 15
j_gene: TRBJ2-6
CDR3nt: TGTGCCAGCATAGGGGACTACTCTGGGGCCAACGTCCTGACTTTC
CDR3aa: CASIGDYSGANVLTF

v_gene: TRBV5-1
d_gene: -
abundance: -
len: 14
j_gene: TRBJ1-1
CDR3nt: TGCGCCAGCAGCTTAAGAGGAAAGGACACTGAAGCTTTCTTT
CDR3aa: CASSLRGKDTEAFF

v_gene: TRBV5-1
d_gene: TRBD1
abundance: -
len: 18
j_gene: TRBJ1-4
CDR3nt: TGCGCCAGCAGCGATGTTGGGGACAGGGCGCCAACTAATGAAAAACTGTTTTTT
CDR3aa: CASSDVGDRAPTNEKLFF

v_gene: TRBV27
d_gene: TRBD1
abundance: -
len: 15
j_gene: TRBJ2-1
CDR3nt: TGTGCCAGCAGTTTATCGAGACAGGGGGCTGGTGAGCAGTTCTTC
CDR3aa: CASSLSRQGAGEQFF

v_gene: TRBV5-4
d_gene: TRBD2
abundance: -
len: 13
j_gene: TRBJ2-1
CDR3nt: TGTGCCAGCAGCCAGGGGACTAGTGCTGAGCAGTTCTTC
CDR3aa: CASSQGTSAEQFF

v_gene: TRBV7-2
d_gene: TRBD1
abundance: -
len: 13
j_gene: TRBJ1-1
CDR3nt: TGTGCCAGCACCTTCACAGGGGGCACTGAAGCTTTCTTT
CDR3aa: CASTFTGGTEAFF

v_gene: TRBV27
d_gene: -
abundance: few
len: 14
j_gene: TRBJ1-1
CDR3nt: TGTGCCAGCAGTTTGGCAGGGCGAAACACTGAAGCTTTCTTT
CDR3aa: CASSLAGRNTEAFF

v_gene: TRBV19
d_gene: TRBD1
abundance: -
len: 15
j_gene: TRBJ1-2
CDR3nt: TGTGCCACCCTAAGGGGGACAGGGCTTGGGGAAGGCTACACCTTC
CDR3aa: CATLRGTGLGEGYTF

v_gene: TRBV9
d_gene: -
abundance: -
len: 17
j_gene: TRBJ2-1
CDR3nt: TGTGCCAGCAGCGTAGGAAAGGGACTCGACTCCTACAATGAGCAGTTCTTC
CDR3aa: CASSVGKGLDSYNEQFF

v_gene: TRBV5-1
d_gene: TRBD2
abundance: -
len: 15
j_gene: TRBJ2-1
CDR3nt: TGCGCCAGCAGCTTCGACGGGAGGAATGGCAATGAGCAGTTCTTC
CDR3aa: CASSFDGRNGNEQFF

v_gene: TRBV6-1
d_gene: -
abundance: -
len: 16
j_gene: TRBJ1-4
CDR3nt: TGTGCCAGCAGTGCCCGGAACCCAGGGAAGGATGAAAAACTGTTTTTT
CDR3aa: CASSARNPGKDEKLFF

v_gene: TRBV5-1
d_gene: -
abundance: -
len: 16
j_gene: TRBJ1-1
CDR3nt: TGCGCCAGCAGGACGGAACGGGGCAGGGAGGGAACTGAAGCTTTCTTT
CDR3aa: CASRTERGREGTEAFF

v_gene: TRBV27
d_gene: TRBD2
abundance: -
len: 16
j_gene: TRBJ2-1
CDR3nt: TGTGCCAGCAGGGAGGGACTAGCGGGGGGTTACAATGAGCAGTTCTTC
CDR3aa: CASREGLAGGYNEQFF

v_gene: TRBV4-1
d_gene: TRBD1
abundance: once
len: 16
j_gene: TRBJ1-5
CDR3nt: TGCGCCAGCAGACCAAGAAGTACAGGGGGCGATCAGCCCCAGCATTTT
CDR3aa: CASRPRSTGGDQPQHF

v_gene: TRBV28
d_gene: TRBD2
abundance: -
len: 13
j_gene: TRBJ2-2
CDR3nt: TGTGCCAGCGGGGGGGGGAACACCGGGGAGCTGTTTTTT
CDR3aa: CASGGGNTGELFF

v_gene: TRBV28
d_gene: -
abundance: -
len: 13
j_gene: TRBJ2-5
CDR3nt: TGTGCCAGCAGTTTCTACAGTACGGAGACCCAGTACTTC
CDR3aa: CASSFYSTETQYF

v_gene: TRBV7-8
d_gene: -
abundance: -
len: 16
j_gene: TRBJ2-2
CDR3nt: TGTGCCAGCCTCCGGGACACCTACTTAAACACCGGGGAGCTGTTTTTT
CDR3aa: CASLRDTYLNTGELFF

v_gene: TRBV5-4
d_gene: TRBD2
abundance: -
len: 17
j_gene: TRBJ2-3
CDR3nt: TGTGCCAGCAGCTCGATCCCCACTAGCGTGGCCACAGATACGCAGTATTTT
CDR3aa: CASSSIPTSVATDTQYF

v_gene: TRBV29-1
d_gene: TRBD2
abundance: -
len: 16
j_gene: TRBJ2-1
CDR3nt: TGCAGCGTTGAAGAACCGGGACTAGCGGGTTACAATGAGCAGTTCTTC
CDR3aa: CSVEEPGLAGYNEQFF

v_gene: TRBV2
d_gene: TRBD1
abundance: -
len: 15
j_gene: TRBJ1-5
CDR3nt: TGTGCCAGCAGTGGGACAGGGGGTTCTACTCAGCCCCAGCATTTT
CDR3aa: CASSGTGGSTQPQHF

v_gene: TRBV4-1
d_gene: TRBD1
abundance: -
len: 16
j_gene: TRBJ1-5
CDR3nt: TGCGCCAGCAGCCAAGATGGCGGACAGGGAGGCCAGCCCCAGCATTTT
CDR3aa: CASSQDGGQGGQPQHF